The clone carrying this TCR beta chain was counted between two and nine times. TCRdb re-called the RACE reads with MiXCR, one entry per CDR3 protein. Found here are fewer than 300,000 distinct CDR3 sequences, about 8.6% of them singletons; the top ten hold 2.3%. This entry comes from a study of human T cells and chemical hapten exposure. The time point is: pre-sensitization, week 0. Treatment denoted: therapeutic diphenylcyclopropenone sensitization with weekly scalp DPC. The CDR3 is made up of 18 amino acids. The V segment lost 0 bases and the J segment 5 bases; nucleotides outside the gene matches: 7. Germline V gene sequence: CDR1 MGHRA, CDR2 YSYEKL.

Here the sequenced sample was whole blood, taken in connection with sensitization to the hapten diphenylcyclopropenone (DPC). The chain joins TRBV4-1 to TRBJ2-3, with 14 bases aligning to TRBD2. The sequence was obtained from a woman aged 40 to 50 with alopecia areata. Some clones in this sample may be carry-over from other donors' samples. The CDR3 coding sequence is TGCGCCAGCAGCCAAGACGCGGGCGGACTAGCGGGAGGAGATACGCAGTATTTT. It translates to CASSQDAGGLAGGDTQYF.